Listed here are 27 T cell receptor beta chains from one sample, sequenced in a study of cytotoxic CD8 clonotypes in ibrutinib-treated CLL. Clones were read by immunoSEQ multiplex PCR, and TCRdb kept only the in-frame ones, dropping some. The sample includes 200,000 to 250,000 clones, 70% of them seen just once. The material sequenced was PBMCs, taken after 12 months of ibrutinib treatment. The origin of the receptors is a human donor with chronic lymphocytic leukemia.

The table lists this clone with many counts. The V and J genes are TRBV30 and TRBJ1-1, with 9 bases matching TRBD1. After removal of 5 bases from V and 2 bases from J, the junction contained 12 bases not matched to a gene. The length of the CDR3 is 16 residues. Looked up from germline, CDR1 is GTSNPN and CDR2 is SVGIG (reference sequence). CDR3 region: CAWGGTGTTANTEAFF. CDR3 bases: TGTGCCTGGGGCGGGACAGGGACAACGGCCAACACTGAAGCTTTCTTT.

A remark on this clone: Other DNA sequences of this sample code for an identical CDR3. The J gene is TRBJ1-5, the V gene TRBV18; 7 bases line up with TRBD1. V gave up 2 bases and J gave up 2 bases; unmatched junction bases: 0. CDR1 KGHSH and CDR2 LQKENI come from the germline V gene. CDR3 length: 14 residues. CDR3 residues: CASSPGQGNQPQHF. DNA for the CDR3: TGTGCCAGCTCACCAGGACAGGGCAATCAGCCCCAGCATTTT.

This chain connects TRBV30 to TRBJ2-3; 9 bases are shared with TRBD1. Germline-derived CDR1 and CDR2 are GTSNPN and SVGIG (reference sequence). The CDR3 has 15 residues. Trimming at V came to 5 bases and at J to 1 base, leaving 7 bases not matched to a gene. DNA for the CDR3: TGTGCCTGGGCTCCGGGACAGGGACGCACAGATACGCAGTATTTT. Protein sequence: CAWAPGQGRTDTQYF.

The sample holds a few counts of this clone. The rearrangement joins TRBV7-3 to TRBJ1-2; weak D call: TRBD1 (6 bases). Trimming shortened V by 5 bases and J by 4 bases, and 14 bases separated the two germline ends. This CDR3 has 14 amino acids. From germline, CDR1 is SGHTA and CDR2 FQGTGA. Written as DNA, the CDR3 is TGTGCCAGCAGCCTAAACACAGGGACCTATGGCTACACCTTC. Its translation: CASSLNTGTYGYTF.

This clone was recorded once. The chain uses TRBV21-1 and TRBJ2-1; no DNA check was done on the table's D call, TRBD2. TRBV21-1 is an annotated pseudogene. The CDR3 loop spans 12 amino acids. Here the CDR3 DNA reads TGTGCCAGCAGCAAAAGGGTAGCGGAACAGTTCTTC. The encoded protein is CASSKRVAEQFF.

The chain employs TRBV7-8 and TRBJ2-5; D remains unclear. Trimming cost V 2 bases and J 3 bases, with 7 bases left between them. CDR1 SGHVS and CDR2 FQNEAQ come from the germline V gene. The CDR3 runs to 13 residues. This CDR3 reads CASSLSREETQYF. Here the CDR3 DNA reads TGTGCCAGCAGCTTATCGAGAGAAGAGACCCAGTACTTC.

The genes are TRBV7-2 and TRBJ2-7, with 8 bases identical to TRBD2. Germline lookup yields CDR1 SGHTA and CDR2 FQGNSA. The V segment lost 4 bases and the J segment 6 bases; nucleotides outside the gene matches: 14. The CDR3 extends over 16 amino acids. As DNA, the CDR3 is TGTGCCAGCAGCTCCCCTAGGTCAGCGGGAGTTCTCGAGCAGTACTTC. Translation: CASSSPRSAGVLEQYF. Drawing the rest from reference TRBV7-2 and TRBJ2-7, the complete variable domain is GAGVSQSPSNKVTEKGKDVELRCDPISGHTALYWYRQSLGQGLEFLIYFQGNSAPDKSGLPSDRFSAERTGGSVSTLTIQRTQQEDSAVYLCASSSPRSAGVLEQYFGPGTRLTVT.

This clone was observed a few times. The chain combines TRBV7-2 with TRBJ1-5; D not certain. The CDR3 has 12 residues. V lost 1 base to trimming and J lost 8 bases, with 6 bases between them. The germline CDR1 and CDR2 sequences are SGHTA and FQGNSA. CDR3 loop: CASSLGLEPQHF. The CDR3 bases are TGTGCCAGCAGCTTAGGATTGGAGCCCCAGCATTTT. The whole variable domain, remainder taken from reference TRBV7-2 and TRBJ1-5, is GAGVSQSPSNKVTEKGKDVELRCDPISGHTALYWYRQSLGQGLEFLIYFQGNSAPDKSGLPSDRFSAERTGGSVSTLTIQRTQQEDSAVYLCASSLGLEPQHFGDGTRLSIL.

The V and J genes are TRBV10-3 and TRBJ2-5, with TRBD2 as a possible D gene (5 bases). CDR1 is ENHRY and CDR2 is SYGVKD in the germline V gene. Trimming took off 0 bases at V and 0 bases at J, with 11 bases between the two ends. The CDR3 runs 16 residues. The chain's CDR3 is CAISESGIAYQETQYF. CDR3 DNA sequence: TGTGCCATCAGTGAGTCGGGGATAGCGTACCAAGAGACCCAGTACTTC.

The rearrangement uses TRBV29-1 and TRBJ2-4; 7 bases line up with TRBD2. V was clipped by 7 bases and J by 9 bases; unmatched bases: 24. The CDR3 is made up of 17 amino acids. CDR1 is SQVTM and CDR2 is ANQGSEA in the germline V gene. The CDR3 sequence: CSALRVAGSMRESIQYF. The CDR3 region has the DNA TGCAGCGCCCTCAGGGTAGCGGGCTCTATGAGGGAGAGCATTCAGTACTTC.

The chain joins TRBV15 to TRBJ2-7; TRBD1 is a possible D gene (7 bases). Trimming took off 9 bases at V and 0 bases at J, with 12 bases between the two ends. The germline V gene encodes CDR1 LNHNV and CDR2 YYDKDF (reference sequence). The CDR3 is 13 amino acids. The CDR3 DNA reads TGTGCCACGCGGGACAGAGACTCCTACGAGCAGTACTTC. Its protein product is CATRDRDSYEQYF.

The genes are TRBV27 and TRBJ1-6, with 8 bases aligning to TRBD1. The V gene's germline CDR1 is MNHEY and CDR2 SMNVEV (reference sequence). This CDR3 region has 16 residues. V dropped 5 bases and J dropped 4; count of bases not matched to a gene: 7. The CDR3 nucleotides are TGTGCCAGCAGTCCGACAGGGGTGACATATAATTCACCCCTCCACTTT. Amino acid sequence: CASSPTGVTYNSPLHF.

J is TRBJ2-1 and V is TRBV4-3; D possibly corresponds to TRBD2 (6 bases). The CDR3 is made up of 16 amino acids. Germline-derived CDR1 and CDR2 are LGHNA and YSLEER. With 0 bases removed from V and 8 bases from J, the gap between germline ends came to 17 bases. The CDR3 sequence is CASSQDRSSGLYEQFF. CDR3 nucleotide sequence: TGCGCCAGCAGCCAAGATCGGTCCAGCGGGCTGTATGAGCAGTTCTTC.

This rearrangement joins TRBV27 to TRBJ2-1; 7 bases are a match to TRBD1. The CDR3 runs to 17 residues. The germline V gene encodes CDR1 MNHEY and CDR2 SMNVEV (reference sequence). V shed 4 bases, J shed 4 bases, and the junction held 13 bases outside the gene matches. In nucleotides, the CDR3 is TGTGCCAGCAGTTCAACCTACCGGGACAGAGGATACAATGAGCAGTTCTTC. Translation gives CASSSTYRDRGYNEQFF.

The chain uses TRBV19 and TRBJ1-1; 7 bases match TRBD1. This CDR3 region has 14 residues. CDR1 and CDR2 (germline): LNHDA, SQIVND (reference sequence). V shed 3 bases and J 6 bases; nucleotides not matched to a gene: 7. DNA of the CDR3: TGTGCCAGTAGTATCCAGGGGGTTTTGGCTGAAGCTTTCTTT. Translated: CASSIQGVLAEAFF.

J is TRBJ1-3 and V is TRBV13; no clear D gene. Germline lookup yields CDR1 PRHDT and CDR2 FYEKMQ (reference sequence). V lost 5 bases and J 4 bases, leaving 9 bases between the germline ends. This CDR3 contains 13 residues. CDR3: CASSLGPGNTIYF. The CDR3 nucleotides read TGTGCCAGCAGCCTTGGGCCGGGAAACACCATATATTTT.

The chain combines TRBV28 with TRBJ1-2; D uncertain. The V gene lost 6 bases and the J gene lost 8 bases, with 13 bases spanning the gap. This CDR3 contains 12 residues. In germline, CDR1 is MDHEN, CDR2 SYDVKM. In nucleotides, the CDR3 is TGTGCCAGCAGCCTCAGTTGGTCAGGCTACACCTTC. The encoded protein is CASSLSWSGYTF.

This chain links TRBV7-8 with TRBJ2-2; D gene uncertain. Germline V CDR1 and CDR2: SGHVS, FQNEAQ. Trimming took off 7 bases at V and 3 bases at J, with 9 bases between the two ends. This CDR3 contains 13 residues. The DNA for the CDR3 is TGTGCCAGCATCCGGGCTGACACCGGGGAGCTGTTTTTT. Translation gives CASIRADTGELFF.

A single count supports this clone. The chain couples TRBV30 to TRBJ2-7, with a possible D match to TRBD1 (6 bases). Deletions cut 1 base from V and 4 bases from J, with 11 bases between. Per the germline V gene, CDR1 is GTSNPN and CDR2 is SVGIG (reference sequence). The CDR3 consists of 13 residues. CDR3: CAWSAGVQYEQYF. DNA for the CDR3: TGTGCCTGGAGTGCAGGGGTACAATACGAGCAGTACTTC.

This clone was counted a single time. The chain is built from TRBV4-1 and TRBJ2-7; D is tentatively TRBD1 or TRBD2 (6 bases each). Trimming cost V 8 bases and J 7 bases, with 18 bases left between them. The CDR3 has 13 residues. Germline lookup yields CDR1 MGHRA and CDR2 YSYEKL. As DNA, the CDR3 is TGCGCCAGCTCCTTTTCGGGGGCGGGGGAGCAGTACTTC. It is translated as CASSFSGAGEQYF.

This chain uses TRBV11-1 with TRBJ2-7; 14 bases match TRBD2. With V trimmed by 4 bases and J by 7 bases, 9 bases remained unmatched. The CDR3 totals 16 residues. Germline loops: CDR1 SGHAT, CDR2 FQDESV (reference sequence). This chain's CDR3 is CASSYSTSGRAGEQYF. In DNA form, the CDR3 reads TGTGCCAGCAGCTATTCGACTAGCGGGAGGGCTGGAGAGCAGTACTTC.

The chain is built from TRBV5-5 and TRBJ1-2; D remains unclear. The CDR3 loop spans 13 amino acids. From germline, CDR1 is SGHKS and CDR2 YYEKEE (reference sequence). V dropped 4 bases and J dropped 3 bases, with 10 bases sitting between them. For the CDR3, the DNA is TGTGCCAGCAGCCTTCGAGAGCACTATGGCTACACCTTC. Translated: CASSLREHYGYTF.

The gene calls are TRBV6-5 and TRBJ2-3; 8 bases are a match to TRBD2. This CDR3 contains 14 residues. The V gene's germline CDR1 is MNHEY and CDR2 SVGAGI. V dropped 5 bases and J dropped 6; count of bases not matched to a gene: 7. This chain's CDR3 is CASSPGLVSDTQYF. CDR3 nucleotide sequence: TGTGCCAGCAGTCCGGGACTAGTGTCGGATACGCAGTATTTT.

CDR3 nucleotide sequence: TGTGCCAGCATCCAAGAAGGGCATAACTATGGCTACACCTTC. Translated, it gives CASIQEGHNYGYTF. V is TRBV5-6 and J is TRBJ1-2; D is ambiguous. Trimming removed 6 bases at V and 1 base at J, with 13 bases between. The CDR3 totals 14 residues. CDR1 SGHDT and CDR2 YYEEEE come from the germline V gene.

V gene TRBV9 combines with J gene TRBJ2-1; the D is unclear. Trimming removed 3 bases from V and 9 bases from J, with 7 bases in between. The CDR3 is made up of 11 amino acids. Germline V CDR1 and CDR2: SGDLS, YYNGEE. The CDR3 coding sequence is TGTGCCAGCAGCGCCCTGGGTGAGCAGTTCTTC. Translating it yields CASSALGEQFF.

This rearrangement joins TRBV5-8 to TRBJ2-6; a weak D match, TRBD2 (7 bases). V was pared by 0 bases and J by 1 base, with 17 bases between. CDR1 is SGHTS and CDR2 is YDEGEE in the germline V gene. The CDR3 is 19 residues long. The CDR3 is CASSLVGGPLTSGANVLTF. CDR3 DNA sequence: TGTGCCAGCAGCTTGGTCGGGGGGCCCTTAACTTCTGGGGCCAACGTCCTGACTTTC.

This clone was counted between two and nine times. V is TRBV27 and J is TRBJ2-7; the D gene is possibly TRBD2 (6 bases). Between the trimmed V and J ends, which lost 5 bases and 0 bases, there was a span of 14 bases. The CDR3 contains 15 residues. Germline CDR1 is MNHEY and CDR2 is SMNVEV (reference sequence). The CDR3 DNA reads as TGTGCCAGCAGTCCAATAGCGGTGAGCTCCTACGAGCAGTACTTC. Protein sequence: CASSPIAVSSYEQYF.